This TCR beta chain was retrieved from a study of blood T cells in healthy people across ages. Germline V gives CDR1 LGHDT, CDR2 YNNKEL (reference sequence). Trimming cost V 4 bases and J 5 bases, with 8 bases left between them. There are 12 residues in the CDR3. The use of a sample-barcoded 5' primer and a J-beta primer mix characterized a second PCR of roughly 6 to 11 cycles. Researchers report that a template-switch adaptor with 12 random nucleotides tagged each cDNA molecule. Each CDR3 protein gets one entry after TCRdb re-called the 5' RACE reads with MiXCR. The data hold around 800,000 distinct CDR3 sequences, with roughly 25% observed a single time. This same sample was also taken into another study, of T cells of mothers and their children.

Sequenced material: blood. The chain recombines TRBV3-1 with TRBJ1-1; D unclear. This sequence originates from a boy aged 10-17 years in good health. The CDR3 sequence: CASSRLGTEAFF. The DNA of the CDR3 is TGTGCCAGCAGCCGGTTAGGAACTGAAGCTTTCTTT. The full variable domain, rest sourced from reference TRBV3-1 and TRBJ1-1, is DTAVSQTPKYLVTQMGNDKSIKCEQNLGHDTMYWYKQDSKKFLKIMFSYNNKELIINETVPNRFSPKSPDKAHLNLHINSLELGDSAVYFCASSRLGTEAFFGQGTRLTVV.